Only a few counts were recorded for the clone carrying this T cell receptor (beta chain). What it binds is unknown. A TCRbeta library incorporating unique molecular identifiers was prepared. TCRdb re-called the PCR reads through MiXCR, storing one row per CDR3 protein. The sample carries about 240,000 distinct CDR3 sequences, about a quarter recorded once. The data belong to a study of T-cell reconstitution after alpha-beta-depleted transplantation in children. CDR1 is MDHEN and CDR2 is SYDVKM in the germline V gene. CDR3 length: 16 residues. V lost 7 bases and J 5 bases, leaving 21 bases between the germline ends. General study points: At the one-year point after transplant, T-cell counts and TCRbeta diversity were found to come mostly from T cells that had been newly produced.

The receptor comes from a girl aged 2-10 years with Fanconi anemia, due to receive a stem cell transplant. Sequencing used PBMCs, obtained before TCRalphabeta/CD19-depleted stem cell transplant. The rearrangement links TRBV28 to TRBJ2-1; maybe TRBD1 (6 bases). The chain's CDR3 is CASTTPFTQGNNEQFF. CDR3 coding DNA: TGTGCCAGCACCACCCCGTTTACCCAGGGGAACAATGAGCAGTTCTTC.